The 21 T cell receptor beta chains below were found in one sample sequenced in a study of T cell responses to AZD1222 COVID-19 vaccine. Data came from immunoSEQ multiplex PCR; TCRdb stores just in-frame clones and leaves some out. This sample has around 140,000 clones; around 84% occur once, and the top ten carry under 25%. The source material was peripheral blood, sampled on day 0 of AZD1222 vaccination. These receptors were obtained from an adult in good health.

This sequence joins TRBV7-9 and TRBJ1-1; D might be TRBD1 (5 bases). Germline values: CDR1 SEHNR, CDR2 FQNEAQ (reference sequence). The CDR3 length is 13 residues. The germline V and J ends were trimmed by 8 bases and 3 bases, with 13 bases remaining between them. This chain's CDR3 is CASGDGGDTEAFF. CDR3 nucleotide sequence: TGTGCCAGCGGGGACGGCGGGGACACTGAAGCTTTCTTT. Looking up the rest from reference TRBV7-9 and TRBJ1-1 gives the full variable domain: DTGVSQNPRHKITKRGQNVTFRCDPISEHNRLYWYRQTLGQGPEFLTYFQNEAQLEKSRLLSDRFSAERPKGSFSTLEIQRTEQGDSAMYLCASGDGGDTEAFFGQGTRLTVV.

The chain links TRBV6-1 to TRBJ2-2; D is uncertain. Trimming cost V 3 bases and J 3 bases, with 5 bases left between them. This CDR3 region has 13 residues. Germline CDR1 is MNHNS and CDR2 is SASEGT. The CDR3 DNA follows: TGTGCCAGCAGTGACAGTTACACCGGGGAGCTGTTTTTT. Protein sequence: CASSDSYTGELFF.

The chain links TRBV5-4 to TRBJ1-5; 11 bases align to TRBD1. The germline V gene has CDR1 SGHNT and CDR2 YYREEE (reference sequence). The CDR3 sequence is 15 residues long. With V trimmed by 4 bases and J by 6 bases, 6 bases remained unmatched. The chain's CDR3 is CASSLTDRGRQPQHF. The CDR3 DNA is TGTGCCAGCAGCCTTACGGACAGGGGGCGTCAGCCCCAGCATTTT. Together with reference TRBV5-4 and TRBJ1-5, the CDR3 gives the full variable domain: ETGVTQSPTHLIKTRGQQVTLRCSSQSGHNTVSWYQQALGQGPQFIFQYYREEENGRGNFPPRFSGLQFPNYSSELNVNALELDDSALYLCASSLTDRGRQPQHFGDGTRLSIL.

In nucleotides, the CDR3 is TGTGCCAGCAGTTTACTAGCGGAGAACAATGAGCAGTTCTTC. Its translation: CASSLLAENNEQFF. The chain couples TRBV27 to TRBJ2-1, with 7 bases lining up with TRBD2. Germline V gene lookup returns CDR1 MNHEY and CDR2 SMNVEV (reference sequence). The CDR3 extends over 14 amino acids. V trimming: 2 bases; J trimming: 5 bases; junction bases outside the gene matches: 3.

The chain uses TRBV3-1 (or the pseudogene TRBV3-2) and TRBJ1-5; D not resolved. The CDR3 has 14 residues. Germline lookup yields CDR1 LGHDT and CDR2 YNNKEL (reference sequence). Trimming left V 1 base short and J 3 bases short, with 7 bases between. The CDR3 is CASSQGADNQPQHF. The CDR3 nucleotides are TGTGCCAGCAGCCAAGGGGCCGACAATCAGCCCCAGCATTTT.

The chain recombines TRBV12-3 or TRBV12-4 with TRBJ1-3; no definite D call. The CDR3 has 13 residues. Trimming cost V 7 bases and J 5 bases, with 12 bases left between them. CDR3 region: CASTGRARNTIYF. Here the CDR3 DNA reads TGTGCCAGCACCGGGCGGGCCAGAAACACCATATATTTT.

V usage is TRBV7-2 and J usage is TRBJ1-1; D not certain. The CDR3 totals 16 residues. The ends were cut back, 7 bases at V and 3 bases at J, with 21 bases in the middle. Germline V gives CDR1 SGHTA, CDR2 FQGNSA. The CDR3 here is CASTLPLRGWDTEAFF. CDR3 sequence (DNA): TGTGCCAGCACGCTACCCTTGCGGGGATGGGACACTGAAGCTTTCTTT.

This clone appeared a few times. The chain joins TRBV10-1 to TRBJ2-7; D not resolved. V was pared by 2 bases and J by 0 bases, with 11 bases between. Per germline, CDR1 WNHNN and CDR2 SYGVQD (reference sequence). The CDR3 is 15 amino acids. CDR3 loop: CASSEGGLGSYEQYF. CDR3 nucleotide sequence: TGCGCCAGCAGTGAGGGCGGTCTAGGCTCCTACGAGCAGTACTTC.

The chain employs TRBV9 and TRBJ2-2, with a tentative D call TRBD1 (5 bases). Trimming took off 7 bases at V and 7 bases at J, with 20 bases between the two ends. CDR1 and CDR2 from the germline V gene are SGDLS and YYNGEE. This CDR3 region has 15 residues. The CDR3 region is CASRRAGMNGGELFF. CDR3 bases: TGTGCCAGCCGCAGGGCAGGGATGAACGGCGGGGAGCTGTTTTTT.

The J gene is TRBJ1-2, the V gene TRBV24-1; D ambiguous. The CDR3 length is 13 residues. Germline loops: CDR1 KGHDR, CDR2 SFDVKD. Deletions cut 4 bases from V and 8 bases from J, with 13 bases between. The CDR3 region is CATSDPDGNGYTF. The CDR3 region has the DNA TGTGCCACCAGTGACCCCGACGGGAACGGCTACACCTTC.

The chain uses TRBV11-2 and TRBJ1-2, with TRBD1 matching 9 bases. CDR1 and CDR2 from the germline V gene are SGHAT and FQNNGV. The V and J ends lost 5 bases and 7 bases, in that order; junction bases with no gene match: 14. The CDR3 sequence is 16 residues long. The CDR3 region has the DNA TGTGCCAGCAGCCGTTCGATTTCGGACAGGGGAGTTGGCTACACCTTC. This sequence encodes CASSRSISDRGVGYTF. The entire variable domain, with the rest obtained from reference TRBV11-2 and TRBJ1-2, is as follows: EAGVAQSPRYKIIEKRQSVAFWCNPISGHATLYWYQQILGQGPKLLIQFQNNGVVDDSQLPKDRFSAERLKGVDSTLKIQPAKLEDSAVYLCASSRSISDRGVGYTFGSGTRLTVV.

V gene TRBV6-4 combines with J gene TRBJ2-3; 10 nucleotides agree with TRBD1. This CDR3 comprises 16 residues. The junction had 6 bases not matched to a gene; V was cut back by 5 bases and J by 1 base. The germline CDR1 and CDR2 sequences are MRHNA and SNTAGT. The CDR3 spells CASSPGTGDGTDTQYF. CDR3 DNA: TGTGCCAGCAGTCCCGGGACAGGGGATGGCACAGATACGCAGTATTTT.

The chain combines TRBV14 with TRBJ2-7, with 7 positions matching TRBD2. The germline gives CDR1 SGHDN, CDR2 FVKESK. This CDR3 contains 15 residues. J gave up 5 bases and V 4 bases, and 11 bases lay outside the gene matches. CDR3 DNA sequence: TGTGCCAGCAGCCCCTTTGGGAGGGACTTCCACGAGCAGTACTTC. This codes for CASSPFGRDFHEQYF.

J is TRBJ1-2 and V is TRBV4-2; D is ambiguous. V was shortened by 2 bases and J by 0 bases, with 7 bases between the two germline ends. There are 14 residues in the CDR3. CDR1 is LGHNA, CDR2 YNFKEQ, per germline. Here the CDR3 DNA reads TGTGCCAGCAGCCAATCGACGGCTAACTATGGCTACACCTTC. Translated, it gives CASSQSTANYGYTF.

The genes are TRBV5-5 and TRBJ1-5; 7 nucleotides line up with TRBD1. This CDR3 contains 15 residues. The ends lost 4 bases at V and 3 bases at J; junction bases unmatched: 7. Germline V gene sequence: CDR1 SGHKS, CDR2 YYEKEE (reference sequence). The CDR3 spells CASSPVRGPNQPQHF. DNA of the CDR3: TGTGCCAGCAGCCCTGTTAGGGGGCCCAATCAGCCCCAGCATTTT.

The chain has TRBV30 and TRBJ2-7, with D possibly matching TRBD1 (7 bases). The V gene's germline CDR1 is GTSNPN and CDR2 SVGIG (reference sequence). V was cut by 4 bases and J by 2 bases, with 18 bases left in between. The CDR3 extends over 15 amino acids. The CDR3 reads CAWTRGAQGTYEQYF. CDR3 DNA: TGTGCCTGGACCAGGGGGGCCCAGGGAACCTACGAGCAGTACTTC.

This clone was seen only once. The chain carries TRBV4-3 and TRBJ1-4; D perhaps matches TRBD1 (5 bases). Trimming took 0 bases from V and 4 from J, leaving 9 bases between them. This CDR3 comprises 15 residues. Germline loops: CDR1 LGHNA, CDR2 YSLEER. This CDR3 is CASSQDQGYNEKLFF. CDR3 DNA sequence: TGCGCCAGCAGCCAAGATCAGGGTTATAATGAAAAACTGTTTTTT.

The chain employs TRBV7-9 and TRBJ2-2; TRBD2 aligns across 11 bases. Trimming at V came to 6 bases and at J to 1 base, leaving 4 bases not matched to a gene. This CDR3 comprises 16 residues. CDR1 is SEHNR and CDR2 is FQNEAQ in the germline V gene (reference sequence). The CDR3 region has the DNA TGTGCCAGCAGGCCAACTAGCGGGGGGAACACCGGGGAGCTGTTTTTT. The encoded protein is CASRPTSGGNTGELFF.

The chain couples TRBV6-5 to TRBJ2-3; D not certain. V was clipped by 6 bases and J by 1 base, with 8 bases between them. CDR3 length equals 13 residues. Germline assignment: CDR1 MNHEY and CDR2 SVGAGI. The CDR3 is CASSLPGTDTQYF. The DNA for the CDR3 is TGTGCCAGCAGCCTCCCAGGCACAGATACGCAGTATTTT.

This clone was seen only a few times. The sample contains more than one DNA sequence encoding this CDR3. This CDR3 is CASSQGQGGEKLFF. The CDR3 DNA reads TGCGCCAGCAGCCAAGGACAGGGAGGTGAAAAACTGTTTTTT. The chain recombines TRBV4-3 with TRBJ1-4; 7 bases fit TRBD1. CDR1 is LGHNA and CDR2 is YSLEER in the germline V gene. Losses at the gene ends were 1 base for V and 7 bases for J; bases not matched to a gene: 3. The CDR3 is 14 residues long.

This chain links TRBV18 with TRBJ2-2; maybe TRBD1 (5 bases). There are 16 residues in the CDR3. V shed 3 bases and J shed 0 bases, with 11 bases lying between them. The germline V gene has CDR1 KGHSH and CDR2 LQKENI. The DNA of the CDR3 is TGTGCCAGCTCACCTGGAACAGGCACGAACACCGGGGAGCTGTTTTTT. It yields the protein CASSPGTGTNTGELFF. Based on the CDR3 plus reference TRBV18 and TRBJ2-2, the full variable domain is NAGVMQNPRHLVRRRGQEARLRCSPMKGHSHVYWYRQLPEEGLKFMVYLQKENIIDESGMPKERFSAEFPKEGPSILRIQQVVRGDSAAYFCASSPGTGTNTGELFFGEGSRLTVL.